This T cell receptor beta chain was recovered during a study of cytomegalovirus exposure and HLA in healthy donors. Study summary: Falling in the Caucasian-associated ancestry cluster were about four fifths of approximately 410 genotyped donors.

After removal of 5 bases from V and 7 bases from J, the junction contained 7 bases not matched to a gene. The CDR3 totals 14 residues. Germline CDR1 is MNHNY and CDR2 is SVGAGI (reference sequence). General study points: The HLA-A and HLA-B alleles of most subjects were reportedly predicted accurately from TCR beta sequences. In a later analysis, TCR beta V- and J-gene trimming was associated with a missense DCLRE1C variant. Most TCR sequences were seen very rarely across donors, but some public TCRs occurred in many.

The PCR ran on 60 Vbeta and 13 Jbeta primers. Here immunoSEQ multiplex PCR was the method, and the copy in TCRdb shows in-frame clones only, minus some. The sample lists under 150,000 clones; around 77% were seen once. This clone was seen a single time. Its antigen is undetermined. The origin of this receptor is a man aged 50-59 years in good health and CMV-seronegative. The specimen sequenced was PBMCs. J is TRBJ2-2 and V is TRBV6-6; TRBD1 matches at 7 bases. The CDR3 loop reads CASSPPDRIGELFF. DNA of the CDR3: TGTGCCAGCAGTCCACCGGACAGGATCGGGGAGCTGTTTTTT.